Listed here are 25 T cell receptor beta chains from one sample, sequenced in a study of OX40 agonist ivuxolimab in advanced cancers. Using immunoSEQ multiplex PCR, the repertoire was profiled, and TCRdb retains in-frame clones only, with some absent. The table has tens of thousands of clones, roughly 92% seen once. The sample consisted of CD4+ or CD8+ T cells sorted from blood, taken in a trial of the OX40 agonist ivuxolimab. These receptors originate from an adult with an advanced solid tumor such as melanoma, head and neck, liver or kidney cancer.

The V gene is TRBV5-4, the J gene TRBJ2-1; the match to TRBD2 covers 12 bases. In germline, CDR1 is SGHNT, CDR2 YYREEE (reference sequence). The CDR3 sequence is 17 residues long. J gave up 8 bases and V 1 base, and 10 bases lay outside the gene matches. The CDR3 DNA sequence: TGTGCCAGCAGCTTGAGGCTAGCGGGAGGGTCGACCGATGAGCAGTTCTTC. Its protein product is CASSLRLAGGSTDEQFF.

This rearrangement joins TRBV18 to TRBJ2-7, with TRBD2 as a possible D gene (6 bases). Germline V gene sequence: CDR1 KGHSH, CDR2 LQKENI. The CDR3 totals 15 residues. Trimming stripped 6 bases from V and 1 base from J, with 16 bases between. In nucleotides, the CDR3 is TGTGCCAGCTCTGGGGGACTGGCTGAGTCCTACGAGCAGTACTTC. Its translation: CASSGGLAESYEQYF.

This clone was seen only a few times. The CDR3 DNA sequence: TGCGCCAGTTCACTAGCGGGGAAGACCGGGACCCAGTACTTC. Translation: CASSLAGKTGTQYF. The chain is built from TRBV5-1 and TRBJ2-5; 10 bases map to TRBD2. Per germline, CDR1 SGHRS and CDR2 YFSETQ. Unmatched junction bases numbered 11, after V lost 8 bases and J lost 7 bases. This CDR3 is 14 amino acids long.

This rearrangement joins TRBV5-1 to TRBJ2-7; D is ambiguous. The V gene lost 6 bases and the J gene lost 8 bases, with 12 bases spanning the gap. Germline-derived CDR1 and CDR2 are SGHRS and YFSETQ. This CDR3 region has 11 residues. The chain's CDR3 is CASKDLGKQYF. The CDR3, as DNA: TGCGCCAGCAAGGACCTCGGCAAGCAGTACTTC.

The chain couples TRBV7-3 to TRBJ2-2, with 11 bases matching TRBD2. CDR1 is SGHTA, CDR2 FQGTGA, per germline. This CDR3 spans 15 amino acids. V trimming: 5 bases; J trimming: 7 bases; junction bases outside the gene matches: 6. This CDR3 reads CASSASGTSGGELFF. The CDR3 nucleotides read TGTGCCAGCAGCGCCTCCGGGACTAGCGGCGGGGAGCTGTTTTTT.

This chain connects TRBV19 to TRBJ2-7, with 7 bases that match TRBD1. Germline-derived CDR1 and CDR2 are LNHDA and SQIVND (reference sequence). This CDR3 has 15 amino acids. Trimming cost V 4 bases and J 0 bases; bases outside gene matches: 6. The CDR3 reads CASSRGQVLSYEQYF. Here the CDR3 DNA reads TGTGCCAGTAGTAGAGGACAGGTACTCTCCTACGAGCAGTACTTC.

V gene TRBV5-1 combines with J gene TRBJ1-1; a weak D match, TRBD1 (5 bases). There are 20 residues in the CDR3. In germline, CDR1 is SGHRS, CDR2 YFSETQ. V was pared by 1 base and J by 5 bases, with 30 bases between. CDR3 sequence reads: CASSLNTIRSGQGKGTEAFF. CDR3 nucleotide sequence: TGCGCCAGCAGCTTGAATACGATCCGATCTGGGCAGGGCAAGGGGACTGAAGCTTTCTTT.

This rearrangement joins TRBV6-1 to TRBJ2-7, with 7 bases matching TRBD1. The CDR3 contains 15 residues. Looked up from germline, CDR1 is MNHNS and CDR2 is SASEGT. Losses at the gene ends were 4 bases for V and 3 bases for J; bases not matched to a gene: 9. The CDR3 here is CASSGLTGKFYEQYF. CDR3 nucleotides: TGTGCCAGCAGTGGGTTGACAGGGAAGTTCTACGAGCAGTACTTC.

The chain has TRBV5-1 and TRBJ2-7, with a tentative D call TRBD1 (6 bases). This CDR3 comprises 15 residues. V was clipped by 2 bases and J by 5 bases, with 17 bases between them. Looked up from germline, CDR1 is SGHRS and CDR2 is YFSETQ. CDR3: CASSFSNGGRNEQYF. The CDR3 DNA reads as TGCGCCAGCAGCTTTTCAAATGGGGGCCGGAACGAGCAGTACTTC. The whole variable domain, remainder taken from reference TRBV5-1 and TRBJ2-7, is KAGVTQTPRYLIKTRGQQVTLSCSPISGHRSVSWYQQTPGQGLQFLFEYFSETQRNKGNFPGRFSGRQFSNSRSEMNVSTLELGDSALYLCASSFSNGGRNEQYFGPGTRLTVT.

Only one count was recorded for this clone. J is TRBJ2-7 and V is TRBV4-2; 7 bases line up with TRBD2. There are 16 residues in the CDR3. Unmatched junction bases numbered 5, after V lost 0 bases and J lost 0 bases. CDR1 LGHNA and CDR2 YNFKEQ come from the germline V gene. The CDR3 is CASSQDRGGSSYEQYF. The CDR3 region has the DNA TGTGCCAGCAGCCAAGATCGAGGCGGGAGCTCCTACGAGCAGTACTTC.

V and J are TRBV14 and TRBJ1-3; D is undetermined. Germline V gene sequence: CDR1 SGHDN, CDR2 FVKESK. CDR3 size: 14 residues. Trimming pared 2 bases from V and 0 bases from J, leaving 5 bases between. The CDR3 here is CASSQQLSGNTIYF. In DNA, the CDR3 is TGTGCCAGCAGCCAACAACTCTCTGGAAACACCATATATTTT.

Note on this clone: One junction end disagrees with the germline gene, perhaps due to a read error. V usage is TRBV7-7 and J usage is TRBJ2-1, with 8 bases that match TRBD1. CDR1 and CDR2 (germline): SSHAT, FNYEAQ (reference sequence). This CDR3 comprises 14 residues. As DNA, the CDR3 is TGTGCTAGCAGTAAGGACAGGGCTTCAGGTGAGCAGTTCTTC. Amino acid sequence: CASSKDRASGEQFF.

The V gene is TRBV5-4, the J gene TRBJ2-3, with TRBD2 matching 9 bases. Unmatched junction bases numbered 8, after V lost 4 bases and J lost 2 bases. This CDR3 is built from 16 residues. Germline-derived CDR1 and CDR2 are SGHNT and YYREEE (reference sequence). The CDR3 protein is CASSGTTSGYTDTQYF. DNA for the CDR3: TGTGCCAGCAGCGGCACGACTAGCGGTTACACAGATACGCAGTATTTT.

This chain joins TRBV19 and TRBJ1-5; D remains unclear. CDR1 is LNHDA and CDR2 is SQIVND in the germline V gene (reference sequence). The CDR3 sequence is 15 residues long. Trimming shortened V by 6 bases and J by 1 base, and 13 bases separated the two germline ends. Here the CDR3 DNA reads TGTGCCAGTAGGAAGGACGGTGGGAGCAATCAGCCCCAGCATTTT. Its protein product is CASRKDGGSNQPQHF.

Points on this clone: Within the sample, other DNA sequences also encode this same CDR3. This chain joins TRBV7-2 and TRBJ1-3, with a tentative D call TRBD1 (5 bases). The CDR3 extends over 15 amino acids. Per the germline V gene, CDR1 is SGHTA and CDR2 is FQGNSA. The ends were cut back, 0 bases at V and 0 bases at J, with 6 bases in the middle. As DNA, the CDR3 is TGTGCCAGCAGCTTAGCGGGGGGCTCTGGAAACACCATATATTTT. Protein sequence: CASSLAGGSGNTIYF.

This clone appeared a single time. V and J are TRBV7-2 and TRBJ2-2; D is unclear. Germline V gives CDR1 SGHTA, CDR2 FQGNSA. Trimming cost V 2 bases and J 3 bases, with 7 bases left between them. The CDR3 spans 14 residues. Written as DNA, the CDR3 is TGTGCCAGCAGCTTATTTCTCGACACCGGGGAGCTGTTTTTT. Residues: CASSLFLDTGELFF.

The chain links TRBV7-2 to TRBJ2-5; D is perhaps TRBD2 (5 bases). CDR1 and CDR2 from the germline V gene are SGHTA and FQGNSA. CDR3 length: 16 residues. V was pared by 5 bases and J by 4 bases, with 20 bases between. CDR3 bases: TGTGCCAGCAGCGTAAAAATCACTAGTCGGGGAGAGACCCAGTACTTC. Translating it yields CASSVKITSRGETQYF.

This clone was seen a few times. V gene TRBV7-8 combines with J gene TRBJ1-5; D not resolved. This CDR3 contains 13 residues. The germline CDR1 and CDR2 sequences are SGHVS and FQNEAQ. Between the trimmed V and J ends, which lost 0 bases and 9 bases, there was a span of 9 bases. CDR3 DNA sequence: TGTGCCAGCAGCTTAGCAGATTTTTCGCCCCAGCATTTT. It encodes CASSLADFSPQHF.

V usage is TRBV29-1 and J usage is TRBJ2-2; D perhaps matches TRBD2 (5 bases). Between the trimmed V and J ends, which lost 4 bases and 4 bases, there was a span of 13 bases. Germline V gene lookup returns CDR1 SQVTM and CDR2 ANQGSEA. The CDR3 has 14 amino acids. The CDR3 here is CSVAPAVFTGELFF. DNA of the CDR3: TGCAGCGTTGCTCCAGCGGTATTCACCGGGGAGCTGTTTTTT.

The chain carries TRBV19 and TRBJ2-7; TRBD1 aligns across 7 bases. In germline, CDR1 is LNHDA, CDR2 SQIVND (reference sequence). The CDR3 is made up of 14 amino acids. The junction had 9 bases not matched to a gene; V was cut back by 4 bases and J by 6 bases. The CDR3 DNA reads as TGTGCCAGTAGTAACACAGGGGTATCAAGCGAGCAGTACTTC. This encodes CASSNTGVSSEQYF. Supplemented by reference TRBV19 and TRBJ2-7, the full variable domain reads DGGITQSPKYLFRKEGQNVTLSCEQNLNHDAMYWYRQDPGQGLRLIYYSQIVNDFQKGDIAEGYSVSREKKESFPLTVTSAQKNPTAFYLCASSNTGVSSEQYFGPGTRLTVT.

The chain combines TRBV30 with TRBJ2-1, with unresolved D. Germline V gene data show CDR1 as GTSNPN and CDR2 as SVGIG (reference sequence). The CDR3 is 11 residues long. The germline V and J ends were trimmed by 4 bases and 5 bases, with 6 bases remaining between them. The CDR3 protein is CAWTSDNEQFF. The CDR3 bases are TGTGCCTGGACCAGCGACAATGAGCAGTTCTTC.

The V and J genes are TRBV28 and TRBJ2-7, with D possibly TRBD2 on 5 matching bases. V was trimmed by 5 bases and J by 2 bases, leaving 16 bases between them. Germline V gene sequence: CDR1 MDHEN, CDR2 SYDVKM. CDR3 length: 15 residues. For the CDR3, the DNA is TGTGCCAGCAGTCAACGGACTGAGGTTACCTACGAGCAGTACTTC. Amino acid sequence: CASSQRTEVTYEQYF.

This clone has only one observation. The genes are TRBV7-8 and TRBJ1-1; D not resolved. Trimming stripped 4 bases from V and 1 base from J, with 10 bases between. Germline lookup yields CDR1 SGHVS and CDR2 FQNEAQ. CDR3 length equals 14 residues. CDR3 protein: CASSSSPGNTEAFF. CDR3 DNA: TGTGCCAGCAGCTCTAGTCCGGGGAACACTGAAGCTTTCTTT.

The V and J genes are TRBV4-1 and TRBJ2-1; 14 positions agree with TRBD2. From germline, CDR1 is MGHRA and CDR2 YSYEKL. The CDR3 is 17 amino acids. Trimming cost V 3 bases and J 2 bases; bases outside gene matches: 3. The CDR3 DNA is TGCGCCAGCAGCCAGGGGACTAGCGGGAGCACCTACAATGAGCAGTTCTTC. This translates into CASSQGTSGSTYNEQFF.

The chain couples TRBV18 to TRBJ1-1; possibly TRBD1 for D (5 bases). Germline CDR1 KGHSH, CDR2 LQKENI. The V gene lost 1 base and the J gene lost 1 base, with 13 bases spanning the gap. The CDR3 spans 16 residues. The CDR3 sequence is CASSPRDLRTNTEAFF. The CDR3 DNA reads TGTGCCAGCTCACCACGGGACCTAAGGACGAACACTGAAGCTTTCTTT.